A selection of T cell receptor beta chains follows, all from one sample in a study of shared clonotypes between healthy human individuals. Only in-frame clones appear in the TCRdb table, and some are missing; sequencing was by immunoSEQ multiplex PCR. This table holds about 2 million clones, over 85% found once. Sequencing input: naive CD8+ T cells sorted from blood. Receptors were obtained from a young man in good health. Each CDR3 is given with its conserved first and last residue. The order of the fields is V gene, J gene, D gene, clone size, CDR3 DNA, CDR3 protein. The D gene is left open where the match is weak. Clone sizes are given selectively: once, few, many, or a class where the clone is expanded.

v_call: TRBV9; j_call: TRBJ2-7; d_call: NA; clone_size: NA; cdr3_nt: TGTGCCAGCAGCGCGAAGACAGGTAACCCCTACGAGCAGTACTTC; cdr3_aa: CASSAKTGNPYEQYF
v_call: TRBV5-1; j_call: TRBJ2-7; d_call: NA; clone_size: NA; cdr3_nt: TGCGCCAGCAGCTTCACGGGATCCTACGAGCAGTACTTC; cdr3_aa: CASSFTGSYEQYF
v_call: TRBV21-1; j_call: TRBJ2-6; d_call: NA; clone_size: NA; cdr3_nt: TGTGCCAGCAGCCCTATATCGGGACAGGGGGCAGCTGGGGCCAACGTCCTGACTTTC; cdr3_aa: CASSPISGQGAAGANVLTF
v_call: TRBV18; j_call: TRBJ2-7; d_call: NA; clone_size: NA; cdr3_nt: TGTGCCAGCTCACCAGGTTCTCACGGCTCCTACGAGCAGTACTTC; cdr3_aa: CASSPGSHGSYEQYF
v_call: TRBV7-9; j_call: TRBJ2-2; d_call: NA; clone_size: NA; cdr3_nt: TGTGCCAGCAGCCCCCGGGACGGGTCGAACACCGGGGAGCTGTTTTTT; cdr3_aa: CASSPRDGSNTGELFF
v_call: TRBV11-3; j_call: TRBJ2-1; d_call: NA; clone_size: NA; cdr3_nt: TGTGCCAGCAGCTCCCGAAAGTCAGATGTCCCCTACAATGAGCAGTTCTTC; cdr3_aa: CASSSRKSDVPYNEQFF
v_call: TRBV5-6; j_call: TRBJ2-3; d_call: TRBD2; clone_size: NA; cdr3_nt: TGTGCCAGCAGCAGCGGACCGAACGGGGGGACAGATACGCAGTATTTT; cdr3_aa: CASSSGPNGGTDTQYF
v_call: TRBV11-2; j_call: TRBJ2-1; d_call: NA; clone_size: NA; cdr3_nt: TGTGCCAGCAGCTTAGGGGGCTACGGAGGGGAATACAATGAGCAGTTCTTC; cdr3_aa: CASSLGGYGGEYNEQFF
v_call: TRBV6-5; j_call: TRBJ1-2; d_call: TRBD1; clone_size: NA; cdr3_nt: TGTGCCAGCAGATGGACAGGGGGCCCCCGCTACACCTTC; cdr3_aa: CASRWTGGPRYTF
v_call: TRBV6-5; j_call: TRBJ2-3; d_call: NA; clone_size: NA; cdr3_nt: TGTGCCAGCAGTTACTCCCCGCTGGATACGCAGTATTTT; cdr3_aa: CASSYSPLDTQYF
v_call: TRBV9; j_call: TRBJ2-2; d_call: TRBD2; clone_size: NA; cdr3_nt: TGTGCCAGCAGCGCGACGGGGGGACTGAACACCGGGGAGCTGTTTTTT; cdr3_aa: CASSATGGLNTGELFF
v_call: TRBV4-3; j_call: TRBJ2-3; d_call: TRBD1; clone_size: NA; cdr3_nt: TGCGCCAGCAGCCAAGACCCGGGACAGGGTAATACGCAGTATTTT; cdr3_aa: CASSQDPGQGNTQYF
v_call: TRBV13; j_call: TRBJ2-2; d_call: TRBD2; clone_size: NA; cdr3_nt: TGTGCCAGCAGCTTAGGTTCTAGCGGGAGTAAGGAGCTGTTTTTT; cdr3_aa: CASSLGSSGSKELFF
v_call: TRBV7-6; j_call: TRBJ2-3; d_call: TRBD2; clone_size: NA; cdr3_nt: TGTGCCAGCAGCTTATCACTTTGGACTAGCGGGGACACAGATACGCAGTATTTT; cdr3_aa: CASSLSLWTSGDTDTQYF
v_call: TRBV2; j_call: TRBJ2-1; d_call: NA; clone_size: NA; cdr3_nt: TGTGCCAGCAGTGGCGACCTTCAGTACAATGAGCAGTTCTTC; cdr3_aa: CASSGDLQYNEQFF
v_call: TRBV30; j_call: TRBJ1-4; d_call: NA; clone_size: NA; cdr3_nt: TGTGCCTGGAGTGTAGCAGACCGAGCCTGGGGTAATGAAGCGACTAATGAAAAACTGTTTTTT; cdr3_aa: CAWSVADRAWGNEATNEKLFF
v_call: TRBV7-9; j_call: TRBJ2-7; d_call: TRBD1; clone_size: NA; cdr3_nt: TGTGCCAGCACGCCGGACAGGGGGCCCTACGAGCAGTACTTC; cdr3_aa: CASTPDRGPYEQYF
v_call: TRBV9; j_call: TRBJ2-2; d_call: TRBD2; clone_size: NA; cdr3_nt: TGTGCCAGCAGCGTAGGGACTAGCGTGTCCGGGGAGCTGTTTTTT; cdr3_aa: CASSVGTSVSGELFF
v_call: TRBV9; j_call: TRBJ2-2; d_call: NA; clone_size: NA; cdr3_nt: TGTGCCAGCAGCGGTCTGGAACACAGGAACACCGGGGAGCTGTTTTTT; cdr3_aa: CASSGLEHRNTGELFF
v_call: TRBV13; j_call: TRBJ2-4; d_call: NA; clone_size: NA; cdr3_nt: TGTGCCAGCAGCTTAGTGGGGCTAGCCAAAAACATTCAGTACTTC; cdr3_aa: CASSLVGLAKNIQYF
v_call: TRBV7-2; j_call: TRBJ1-4; d_call: TRBD1; clone_size: NA; cdr3_nt: TGTGCCAGCAGCTCCGACAGGGGCAATGAAAAACTGTTTTTT; cdr3_aa: CASSSDRGNEKLFF
v_call: TRBV4-3; j_call: TRBJ2-7; d_call: NA; clone_size: NA; cdr3_nt: TGCGCCAGCAGCCAAGAGAGGACCCCCCTCTACGAGCAGTACTTC; cdr3_aa: CASSQERTPLYEQYF
v_call: TRBV11-2; j_call: TRBJ2-7; d_call: NA; clone_size: NA; cdr3_nt: TGTGCCAGCAGCTTAGGGGGACTTACCTACGAGCAGTACTTC; cdr3_aa: CASSLGGLTYEQYF
v_call: TRBV29-1; j_call: TRBJ2-7; d_call: TRBD2; clone_size: NA; cdr3_nt: TGCAGCGGCCGCGGGGGGGATATGTACGAGCAGTACTTC; cdr3_aa: CSGRGGDMYEQYF
v_call: TRBV30; j_call: TRBJ2-1; d_call: TRBD2; clone_size: once; cdr3_nt: TGTGCCTGGAGCCAACTAGCGGGAGCGAATGAGCAGTTCTTC; cdr3_aa: CAWSQLAGANEQFF
v_call: TRBV4-3; j_call: TRBJ2-1; d_call: NA; clone_size: NA; cdr3_nt: TGCGCCAGCAGCCAAGGGTTCATGAATGAGCAGTTCTTC; cdr3_aa: CASSQGFMNEQFF
v_call: TRBV27; j_call: TRBJ1-2; d_call: TRBD1; clone_size: NA; cdr3_nt: TGTGCCAGCAGTTTCACAGGGGAAGGAAGTGGCTACACCTTC; cdr3_aa: CASSFTGEGSGYTF
v_call: TRBV19; j_call: TRBJ1-5; d_call: NA; clone_size: NA; cdr3_nt: TGTGCCAGTAGTATAGATCCCAGTCGACAGGTATATCTCCAGCCCCAGCATTTT; cdr3_aa: CASSIDPSRQVYLQPQHF
v_call: TRBV7-9; j_call: TRBJ2-1; d_call: TRBD2; clone_size: NA; cdr3_nt: TGTGCCAGCAGCCTGCCCAGCGGGGGGGCCTTGGAGCAGTTCTTC; cdr3_aa: CASSLPSGGALEQFF
v_call: TRBV27; j_call: TRBJ1-5; d_call: NA; clone_size: NA; cdr3_nt: TGTGCCAGCAGTTTAACAGGATGGCAGCCCCAGCATTTT; cdr3_aa: CASSLTGWQPQHF
v_call: TRBV13; j_call: TRBJ1-4; d_call: NA; clone_size: NA; cdr3_nt: TGTGCCAGCAGCTCATCCGGGACACCGCCGGGAAAACTGTTTTTT; cdr3_aa: CASSSSGTPPGKLFF
v_call: TRBV5-1; j_call: TRBJ1-2; d_call: TRBD1; clone_size: NA; cdr3_nt: TGCGCCAGCCGAGGGCCGGGACAGAAAGGATTAGCCCCGGGGAACTATGGCTACACCTTC; cdr3_aa: CASRGPGQKGLAPGNYGYTF
v_call: TRBV19; j_call: TRBJ2-1; d_call: TRBD2; clone_size: NA; cdr3_nt: TGTGCCAGTAGTATTGTCGGGGACTATTATGAGCAGTTCTTC; cdr3_aa: CASSIVGDYYEQFF
v_call: TRBV5-6; j_call: TRBJ2-7; d_call: NA; clone_size: NA; cdr3_nt: TGTGCCAGCGGGGACATCTCCTACGAGCAGTACTTC; cdr3_aa: CASGDISYEQYF
v_call: TRBV9; j_call: TRBJ2-3; d_call: NA; clone_size: NA; cdr3_nt: TGTGCCAGCAGCTCACCCCCAGATACGCAGTATTTT; cdr3_aa: CASSSPPDTQYF
v_call: TRBV7-6; j_call: TRBJ1-6; d_call: NA; clone_size: NA; cdr3_nt: TGTGCCAGCAGCTTAAAGGGGTCTAATAATTCACCCCTCCACTTT; cdr3_aa: CASSLKGSNNSPLHF
v_call: TRBV7-8; j_call: TRBJ1-1; d_call: NA; clone_size: NA; cdr3_nt: TGTGCCAGCAGCTTCCAGGAAGGCGACACTGAAGCTTTCTTT; cdr3_aa: CASSFQEGDTEAFF
v_call: TRBV10-1; j_call: TRBJ2-3; d_call: TRBD2; clone_size: NA; cdr3_nt: TGCGCCAGCAGTGCAGGCGGGAGTGCAGATACGCAGTATTTT; cdr3_aa: CASSAGGSADTQYF
v_call: TRBV2; j_call: TRBJ2-3; d_call: TRBD2; clone_size: NA; cdr3_nt: TGTGCCAGCAGCACCGACCTGGGACTAGCGGGACGGTTGAGCACAGATACGCAGTATTTT; cdr3_aa: CASSTDLGLAGRLSTDTQYF
v_call: TRBV27; j_call: TRBJ2-7; d_call: NA; clone_size: NA; cdr3_nt: TGTGCCACCTCCACCTCGCCCTCCTACGAGCAGTACTTC; cdr3_aa: CATSTSPSYEQYF
v_call: TRBV19; j_call: TRBJ2-7; d_call: NA; clone_size: NA; cdr3_nt: TGTGCCAGTAGTATGGGTTCAGGGTCAGGCTACGAGCAGTACTTC; cdr3_aa: CASSMGSGSGYEQYF
v_call: TRBV9; j_call: TRBJ2-1; d_call: NA; clone_size: NA; cdr3_nt: TGTGCCAGCAGCTTACAGAGCTCCTACAATGAGCAGTTCTTC; cdr3_aa: CASSLQSSYNEQFF
v_call: TRBV4-3; j_call: TRBJ1-2; d_call: NA; clone_size: NA; cdr3_nt: TGCGCCAGCAGCCAAGATCTCGGGGACGACTATGGCTACACCTTC; cdr3_aa: CASSQDLGDDYGYTF
v_call: TRBV27; j_call: TRBJ2-2; d_call: NA; clone_size: NA; cdr3_nt: TGTGCCAGCAGTTTATCCGAGTCCGGGGAGCTGTTTTTT; cdr3_aa: CASSLSESGELFF
v_call: TRBV27; j_call: TRBJ2-1; d_call: NA; clone_size: once; cdr3_nt: TGTGCCAGCAGTAGCAGGAGCTCCTACAATGAGCAGTTCTTC; cdr3_aa: CASSSRSSYNEQFF
v_call: TRBV2; j_call: TRBJ2-7; d_call: TRBD2; clone_size: NA; cdr3_nt: TGTGCCAGCCTAGCGGTCTACGAGCAGTACTTC; cdr3_aa: CASLAVYEQYF